This T cell receptor (beta chain) was sequenced for a study of tumor-infiltrating lymphocytes in primary liver carcinoma. Study-wide findings and caveats: Less overlap was seen in tumor-adjacent and tumor-blood pairs than in tumor region pairs.

The CDR3 is 13 residues long. J was trimmed by 2 bases and V by 6 bases; bases with no gene match: 2. For blood RNA, unsorted whole blood served as the source, and germline DNA was extracted too. A sample of around 4 milliliters of peripheral blood was taken before surgery. TCR beta cDNA came from approximately 490 ng total RNA, primed with a constant-region primer. Investigators got TCR beta libraries out of three nested multiplex PCR rounds, done with slightly modified ARM-PCR. For approximately 11 cycles apiece, the opening two PCR rounds ran with TRBV1-TRBV30 forward primers and a C-beta reverse primer. TCRdb reprocessed the multiplex PCR reads via MiXCR and lists one record per CDR3 protein. The sample contains fewer than 400,000 distinct CDR3 sequences, 50% to 60% of which appear only once. There are many counts of this clonotype. Its antigen is still unknown.

V and J are TRBV12-3 or TRBV12-4 and TRBJ2-5; 8 bases line up with TRBD1. This receptor was identified in a woman younger than 45 with primary liver carcinoma and hepatitis B virus infection. Sequences were obtained from peripheral blood. The DNA for the CDR3 is TGTGCCAGCAGCCGGGACAGGCAAGAGACCCAGTACTTC. Amino acid sequence: CASSRDRQETQYF.